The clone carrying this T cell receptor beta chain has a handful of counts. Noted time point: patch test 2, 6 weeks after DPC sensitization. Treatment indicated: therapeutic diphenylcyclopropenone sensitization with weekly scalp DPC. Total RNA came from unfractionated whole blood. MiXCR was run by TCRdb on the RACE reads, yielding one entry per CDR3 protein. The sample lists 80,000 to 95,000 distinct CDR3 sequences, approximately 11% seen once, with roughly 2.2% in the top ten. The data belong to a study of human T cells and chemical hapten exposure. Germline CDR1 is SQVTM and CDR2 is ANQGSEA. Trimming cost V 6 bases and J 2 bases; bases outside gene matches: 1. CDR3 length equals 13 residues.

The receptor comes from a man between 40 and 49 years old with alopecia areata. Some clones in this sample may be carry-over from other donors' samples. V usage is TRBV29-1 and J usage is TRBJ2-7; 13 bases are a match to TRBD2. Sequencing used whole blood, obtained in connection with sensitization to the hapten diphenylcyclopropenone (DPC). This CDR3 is CSVGLAGTYEQYV. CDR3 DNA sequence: TGCAGCGTGGGACTAGCGGGGACCTACGAGCAGTACGTC.